Below are 25 T cell receptor beta chains sequenced from a single sample in a study of OX40 agonist ivuxolimab in advanced cancers. Only in-frame clones appear in the TCRdb table, and some are missing; sequencing was by immunoSEQ multiplex PCR. This table holds over 65,000 clones, about 88% found once. Specimen: CD4+ or CD8+ T cells sorted from blood, collected in a trial of the OX40 agonist ivuxolimab. All receptors derive from an adult with an advanced solid tumor such as melanoma, head and neck, liver or kidney cancer.

V and J are TRBV5-8 and TRBJ1-6; no definite D call. V was cut by 1 base and J by 6 bases, with 5 bases left in between. The germline CDR1 and CDR2 sequences are SGHTS and YDEGEE. This CDR3 region has 13 residues. In DNA form, the CDR3 reads TGTGCCAGCAGCTTGAAGTTTAATTCACCCCTCCACTTT. Its protein product is CASSLKFNSPLHF.

The chain is built from TRBV4-2 and TRBJ2-3, with 8 bases that match TRBD2. Germline V lookup: CDR1 LGHNA, CDR2 YNFKEQ. J lost 6 bases, V lost 1 base, and 12 bases had no gene match. CDR3 length equals 17 residues. CDR3 nucleotides: TGTGCCAGCAGCCAAGCCGGGACTAGTAATTGGGTGGATACGCAGTATTTT. This codes for CASSQAGTSNWVDTQYF.

This rearrangement joins TRBV18 to TRBJ1-2; no reliable D call. The V gene's germline CDR1 is KGHSH and CDR2 LQKENI. The CDR3 covers 13 residues. The V end was cut by 2 bases, the J end by 8 bases, with 12 bases between. The CDR3 is CASSPERASGYTF. In nucleotides, the CDR3 is TGTGCCAGCTCACCAGAGCGGGCGAGCGGCTACACCTTC.

The chain uses TRBV7-3 and TRBJ2-1, with D possibly TRBD1 on 5 matching bases. The CDR3 sequence is 13 residues long. Germline assignment: CDR1 SGHTA and CDR2 FQGTGA. V was clipped by 4 bases and J by 4 bases, with 8 bases between them. CDR3 coding DNA: TGTGCCAGCAGCTCCCGACAGTACAATGAGCAGTTCTTC. Translation gives CASSSRQYNEQFF.

This clone has more than one count but fewer than ten. This sequence joins TRBV2 and TRBJ2-1; D may correspond to TRBD1 or TRBD2 (6 bases each). Trimming took off 5 bases at V and 9 bases at J, with 17 bases between the two ends. The CDR3 is made up of 14 amino acids. Germline loops: CDR1 SNHLY, CDR2 FYNNEI. The DNA of the CDR3 is TGTGCCAGCAGTAAGGACAGTTCTAGCGTTGAGCAGTTCTTC. Translating it yields CASSKDSSSVEQFF.

The V gene is TRBV18, the J gene TRBJ1-2; 8 bases map to TRBD1. This CDR3 comprises 14 residues. CDR1 is KGHSH, CDR2 LQKENI, per germline. Unmatched junction bases numbered 8, after V lost 3 bases and J lost 8 bases. The DNA for the CDR3 is TGTGCCAGCTCACCTGACAGGGGCTCGAGCGGCTACACCTTC. It encodes CASSPDRGSSGYTF.

CDR3 DNA sequence: TGTGCCAGCAGGGCGGGGGGGTTGGAGACCCAGTACTTC. It specifies CASRAGGLETQYF. The rearrangement links TRBV7-2 to TRBJ2-5; 9 nucleotides line up with TRBD2. Looked up from germline, CDR1 is SGHTA and CDR2 is FQGNSA. The CDR3 is made up of 13 amino acids. Trimming cost V 6 bases and J 5 bases; bases outside gene matches: 4.

V and J are TRBV11-3 and TRBJ2-2; D call uncertain. With 0 bases removed from V and 6 bases from J, the gap between germline ends came to 2 bases. From germline, CDR1 is SGHNT and CDR2 YENEEA. The CDR3 is made up of 12 amino acids. This CDR3 reads CASSLEAGELFF. Here the CDR3 DNA reads TGTGCCAGCAGCTTAGAGGCCGGGGAGCTGTTTTTT.

The genes are TRBV18 and TRBJ2-3; TRBD2 aligns across 11 bases. This CDR3 spans 17 amino acids. The germline V gene encodes CDR1 KGHSH and CDR2 LQKENI. With 4 bases clipped from V and 0 bases from J, the junction kept 6 bases outside the gene matches. CDR3 loop: CASSLTGLAVSTDTQYF. The CDR3 DNA is TGTGCCAGCTCACTGACGGGACTAGCGGTTAGCACAGATACGCAGTATTTT. Together with reference TRBV18 and TRBJ2-3, the CDR3 gives the full variable domain: NAGVMQNPRHLVRRRGQEARLRCSPMKGHSHVYWYRQLPEEGLKFMVYLQKENIIDESGMPKERFSAEFPKEGPSILRIQQVVRGDSAAYFCASSLTGLAVSTDTQYFGPGTRLTVL.

The V call is TRBV7-2, the J call TRBJ2-5, with 11 bases fitting TRBD2. The CDR3 totals 14 residues. Germline values: CDR1 SGHTA, CDR2 FQGNSA. V lost 5 bases and J lost 5; bases outside the gene matches: 4. Written as DNA, the CDR3 is TGTGCCAGCAGCCGACTAGCGGGAAGGGAGACCCAGTACTTC. Its translation: CASSRLAGRETQYF.

This clone was counted once. V usage is TRBV19 and J usage is TRBJ2-7; D gene ambiguous. Trimming removed 10 bases from V and 5 bases from J, with 15 bases in between. Germline assignment: CDR1 LNHDA and CDR2 SQIVND (reference sequence). The CDR3 spans 12 residues. CDR3 DNA: TGTGCCAAGGGCCCAGGAGCCGACGAGCAGTACTTC. Protein: CAKGPGADEQYF.

The V gene is TRBV5-1, the J gene TRBJ2-3, with 7 bases identical to TRBD2. Unmatched junction bases numbered 3, after V lost 0 bases and J lost 5 bases. The CDR3 is 14 residues long. The germline CDR1 and CDR2 sequences are SGHRS and YFSETQ. The DNA for the CDR3 is TGCGCCAGCAGCTTGGGGGAGGGTAAAGATACGCAGTATTTT. Translating gives CASSLGEGKDTQYF.

The CDR3 reads CASSQEGSRTGFATMVGAEAFF. The CDR3 coding sequence is TGCGCCAGCAGCCAAGAAGGATCGCGGACAGGGTTTGCCACAATGGTCGGCGCTGAAGCTTTCTTT. The chain recombines TRBV4-3 with TRBJ1-1; 8 bases line up with TRBD1. The CDR3 is made up of 22 amino acids. The germline V gene encodes CDR1 LGHNA and CDR2 YSLEER. Trimming took 0 bases from V and 6 from J; bases not matched to a gene: 27.

The gene calls are TRBV15 and TRBJ1-2; 8 nucleotides match TRBD1. V lost 0 bases and J lost 7; bases outside the gene matches: 19. The germline CDR1 and CDR2 sequences are LNHNV and YYDKDF (reference sequence). The CDR3 runs 19 residues. Here the CDR3 reads CATSRDLVPQGAGRSGYTF. The CDR3, as DNA: TGTGCCACCAGCAGAGATTTAGTACCCCAGGGGGCAGGTCGATCTGGCTACACCTTC. Supplemented by reference TRBV15 and TRBJ1-2, the full variable domain reads DAMVIQNPRYQVTQFGKPVTLSCSQTLNHNVMYWYQQKSSQAPKLLFHYYDKDFNNEADTPDNFQSRRPNTSFCFLDIRSPGLGDTAMYLCATSRDLVPQGAGRSGYTFGSGTRLTVV.

This chain joins TRBV7-2 and TRBJ2-2, with TRBD1 as a possible D gene (6 bases). The germline V and J ends were trimmed by 1 base and 1 base, with 10 bases remaining between them. There are 16 residues in the CDR3. Germline-derived CDR1 and CDR2 are SGHTA and FQGNSA. CDR3 DNA: TGTGCCAGCAGCTTAGAGGAACAGGGGAACACCGGGGAGCTGTTTTTT. Translating it yields CASSLEEQGNTGELFF.

There are a few counts of this clone. The genes are TRBV25-1 and TRBJ2-1; no reliable D call. Germline V gene lookup returns CDR1 MGHDK and CDR2 SYGVNS. Trimming removed 8 bases from V and 4 bases from J, with 6 bases in between. The CDR3 spans 11 residues. CDR3 amino acids: CASSIYNEQFF. In nucleotides, the CDR3 is TGTGCCAGCTCGATATACAATGAGCAGTTCTTC. The full variable domain, with the rest looked up from reference TRBV25-1 and TRBJ2-1, is EADIYQTPRYLVIGTGKKITLECSQTMGHDKMYWYQQDPGMELHLIHYSYGVNSTEKGDLSSESTVSRIRTEHFPLTLESARPSHTSQYLCASSIYNEQFFGPGTRLTVL.

The chain uses TRBV11-2 and TRBJ2-2, with TRBD1 matching 7 bases. With 2 bases clipped from V and 5 bases from J, the junction kept 11 bases outside the gene matches. The CDR3 spans 17 residues. Germline assignment: CDR1 SGHAT and CDR2 FQNNGV. The DNA of the CDR3 is TGTGCCAGCAGCTTATTTTCAGGGGGAATTGTGACCGGGGAGCTGTTTTTT. Translating it yields CASSLFSGGIVTGELFF. The full variable domain, with the rest looked up from reference TRBV11-2 and TRBJ2-2, is EAGVAQSPRYKIIEKRQSVAFWCNPISGHATLYWYQQILGQGPKLLIQFQNNGVVDDSQLPKDRFSAERLKGVDSTLKIQPAKLEDSAVYLCASSLFSGGIVTGELFFGEGSRLTVL.

V and J are TRBV6-6 and TRBJ2-5; no firm D call. Germline CDR1 MNHNY, CDR2 SVGAGI (reference sequence). Trimming removed 6 bases from V and 1 base from J, with 6 bases in between. The CDR3 is 12 amino acids. The CDR3 DNA follows: TGTGCCAGCAGGGCAGCCCAAGAGACCCAGTACTTC. Encoded protein: CASRAAQETQYF.

The chain recombines TRBV28 with TRBJ1-1; D gene unclear. CDR3 length equals 14 residues. Germline V gives CDR1 MDHEN, CDR2 SYDVKM. V lost 3 bases and J lost 4, with 12 bases in between. CDR3 residues: CASSFALYSTEAFF. DNA of the CDR3: TGTGCCAGCAGTTTTGCTCTTTACTCCACTGAAGCTTTCTTT.

The chain combines TRBV27 with TRBJ2-4; 12 bases fit TRBD2. This CDR3 is built from 16 residues. The V and J ends lost 6 bases and 4 bases, in that order; junction bases with no gene match: 7. Germline CDR1 is MNHEY and CDR2 is SMNVEV (reference sequence). CDR3 region: CASSRTGTSGKNIQYF. Here the CDR3 DNA reads TGTGCCAGCAGCCGAACCGGGACTAGCGGGAAAAACATTCAGTACTTC.

The V call is TRBV6-1, the J call TRBJ2-7; tentatively, D is TRBD1 (5 bases). This CDR3 has 13 amino acids. V shed 3 bases and J shed 3 bases, with 9 bases lying between them. Germline CDR1 is MNHNS and CDR2 is SASEGT. CDR3 region: CASSDMGHYEQYF. DNA of the CDR3: TGTGCCAGCAGTGATATGGGGCACTACGAGCAGTACTTC.

V gene TRBV4-2 combines with J gene TRBJ1-1, with unresolved D. The V and J ends lost 3 bases and 1 base respectively, with 12 bases between them. The CDR3 covers 15 residues. The germline V gene has CDR1 LGHNA and CDR2 YNFKEQ. CDR3 in DNA: TGTGCCAGCAGCCAGGCCGACACTCCGAACACTGAAGCTTTCTTT. This encodes CASSQADTPNTEAFF.

The rearrangement links TRBV29-1 to TRBJ2-3; no firm D call. V was shortened by 6 bases and J by 1 base, with 14 bases between the two germline ends. This CDR3 contains 14 residues. The germline V gene encodes CDR1 SQVTM and CDR2 ANQGSEA. The DNA for the CDR3 is TGCAGCGTCCCAAGGTCCCCTGGCACAGATACGCAGTATTTT. It is translated as CSVPRSPGTDTQYF.

The chain carries TRBV11-2 and TRBJ1-1; TRBD1 matches at 9 bases. The CDR3 consists of 15 residues. Germline V gene data show CDR1 as SGHAT and CDR2 as FQNNGV. The V and J ends lost 3 bases and 4 bases, in that order; junction bases with no gene match: 6. CDR3 bases: TGTGCCAGCAGCTTCAGACAGGGGGTGGTCACTGAAGCTTTCTTT. Encoded protein: CASSFRQGVVTEAFF.

The rearrangement joins TRBV5-4 to TRBJ2-7; TRBD2 matches at 13 bases. The CDR3 consists of 15 residues. The trim removed 4 bases at V and 7 bases at J, leaving 8 bases unmatched. Germline V CDR1 and CDR2: SGHNT, YYREEE (reference sequence). In DNA form, the CDR3 reads TGTGCCAGCAGCAGGGGACTAGCGGGATCGCTAGAGCAGTACTTC. It encodes CASSRGLAGSLEQYF.